The 18 T cell receptor beta chains in this list originate from one sample, sequenced in a study of persistence of HIV-infected CD4 T cells. Overlapping HIV-1 Gag 15-mer peptides at roughly 1 ug per peptide per mL were used. Sorting selected CD4+ T cells upregulating both CD40 ligand and CD69. This was the immunoSEQ version 4 assay in survey mode. TCRdb's table, derived via immunoSEQ multiplex PCR, lists solely in-frame clones and lacks some. Among under 20,000 clones, 65% were seen once, and the ten largest hold 1.5% to 2%. These receptors' antigens are unknown. The sequencing here drew on CD4+ T cells sorted from PBMCs after roughly 18-hour stimulation, taken from a patient who received antiretroviral therapy. These receptors all come from an adult woman with HIV who was CMV-seropositive.

The chain combines TRBV3-1 (or the pseudogene TRBV3-2) with TRBJ2-6; tentative D call: TRBD1 (6 bases). Trimming removed 9 bases at V and 2 bases at J, with 8 bases between. Germline values: CDR1 LGHDT, CDR2 YNNKEL (reference sequence). CDR3 size: 13 residues. The chain's CDR3 is CASRGTGANVLTF. In DNA, the CDR3 is TGTGCCAGTAGGGGGACTGGGGCCAACGTCCTGACTTTC.

Points on this clone: Other DNA sequences within the sample encode an identical CDR3. V gene TRBV5-1 combines with J gene TRBJ2-1; D possibly uses TRBD1 or TRBD2 (7 bases each). Germline V lookup: CDR1 SGHRS, CDR2 YFSETQ. This CDR3 is built from 14 residues. The V and J ends lost 4 bases and 6 bases respectively, with 14 bases between them. The CDR3 region has the DNA TGCGCCAGCAGCCCTGACAGGGAGGGCAATGAGCAGTTCTTC. As protein: CASSPDREGNEQFF. The whole variable domain, filled in from reference TRBV5-1 and TRBJ2-1, reads KAGVTQTPRYLIKTRGQQVTLSCSPISGHRSVSWYQQTPGQGLQFLFEYFSETQRNKGNFPGRFSGRQFSNSRSEMNVSTLELGDSALYLCASSPDREGNEQFFGPGTRLTVL.

V is TRBV5-1 and J is TRBJ2-5; TRBD2 is a possible D gene (6 bases). The CDR3 is 15 amino acids. Trimming took off 3 bases at V and 1 base at J, with 13 bases between the two ends. In germline, CDR1 is SGHRS, CDR2 YFSETQ. This chain's CDR3 is CASSWGVGAQETQYF. DNA of the CDR3: TGCGCCAGCAGCTGGGGGGTAGGTGCCCAAGAGACCCAGTACTTC.

This chain connects TRBV7-8 to TRBJ1-1; D is possibly TRBD1 (5 bases). The V end was cut by 5 bases, the J end by 2 bases, with 15 bases between. This CDR3 has 15 amino acids. Germline-derived CDR1 and CDR2 are SGHVS and FQNEAQ. The CDR3 region has the DNA TGTGCCAGCAGCCCGAGAGACAGATCTAACACTGAAGCTTTCTTT. Amino acid sequence: CASSPRDRSNTEAFF.

The rearrangement links TRBV10-1 to TRBJ2-2; 10 nucleotides align to TRBD1. Germline CDR1 is WNHNN and CDR2 is SYGVQD (reference sequence). The junction had 9 bases not matched to a gene; V was cut back by 8 bases and J by 3 bases. This CDR3 comprises 16 residues. Here the CDR3 DNA reads TGCGCCAGCGGTTTAAGGGGACAGGGGTACACCGGGGAGCTGTTTTTT. Protein sequence: CASGLRGQGYTGELFF.

J is TRBJ2-5 and V is TRBV6-5; the D call may be TRBD1 or TRBD2 (5 bases each). Germline loops: CDR1 MNHEY, CDR2 SVGAGI. CDR3 length equals 14 residues. Trimming cost V 5 bases and J 5 bases, with 15 bases left between them. The CDR3 nucleotides are TGTGCCAGCAGTCCCGGGACCCCTGGGGAGACCCAGTACTTC. Translation: CASSPGTPGETQYF.

The chain has TRBV9 and TRBJ2-3; D may be TRBD2 (7 bases). This CDR3 spans 16 amino acids. CDR1 and CDR2 from the germline V gene are SGDLS and YYNGEE. V lost 3 bases to trimming and J lost 2 bases, with 16 bases between them. CDR3 residues: CASSASWRGHTDTQYF. The CDR3 coding sequence is TGTGCCAGCAGCGCTTCTTGGCGGGGGCACACAGATACGCAGTATTTT. The full variable domain, with the rest looked up from reference TRBV9 and TRBJ2-3, is DSGVTQTPKHLITATGQRVTLRCSPRSGDLSVYWYQQSLDQGLQFLIQYYNGEERAKGNILERFSAQQFPDLHSELNLSSLELGDSALYFCASSASWRGHTDTQYFGPGTRLTVL.

J is TRBJ1-5 and V is TRBV5-1; 8 nucleotides align to TRBD1. V shed 1 base, J shed 2 bases, and the junction held 5 bases outside the gene matches. Germline lookup yields CDR1 SGHRS and CDR2 YFSETQ. The CDR3 sequence is 16 residues long. CDR3 region: CASSLIGGQGNQPQHF. The CDR3 bases are TGCGCCAGCAGCTTGATCGGGGGACAGGGCAATCAGCCCCAGCATTTT. Full variable domain (outside the CDR3, taken from reference TRBV5-1 and TRBJ1-5): KAGVTQTPRYLIKTRGQQVTLSCSPISGHRSVSWYQQTPGQGLQFLFEYFSETQRNKGNFPGRFSGRQFSNSRSEMNVSTLELGDSALYLCASSLIGGQGNQPQHFGDGTRLSIL.

This chain joins TRBV9 and TRBJ1-5; 9 bases agree with TRBD1. The CDR3 length is 15 residues. Trimming at V came to 2 bases and at J to 7 bases, leaving 7 bases not matched to a gene. Per the germline V gene, CDR1 is SGDLS and CDR2 is YYNGEE. CDR3 sequence: CASSVGDREGQPQHF. CDR3 bases: TGTGCCAGCAGCGTGGGGGACAGGGAGGGACAGCCCCAGCATTTT.

A few counts support this clone. The chain couples TRBV10-1 to TRBJ1-1; D is possibly TRBD1 (6 bases). V lost 6 bases and J 6 bases, leaving 17 bases between the germline ends. Germline CDR1 WNHNN, CDR2 SYGVQD (reference sequence). The CDR3 contains 14 residues. The CDR3 region is CASRPSGGASEAFF. The CDR3 nucleotides read TGCGCCAGCAGACCCTCGGGGGGGGCATCTGAAGCTTTCTTT.

The J gene is TRBJ1-2, the V gene TRBV5-1; D unclear. Trimming shortened V by 0 bases and J by 4 bases, and 10 bases separated the two germline ends. The CDR3 has 14 residues. Germline lookup yields CDR1 SGHRS and CDR2 YFSETQ. The CDR3: CASSLEGSGYGYTF. As DNA, the CDR3 is TGCGCCAGCAGCTTGGAAGGGTCGGGCTATGGCTACACCTTC.

The rearrangement joins TRBV5-1 to TRBJ2-2, with a possible D match to TRBD1 (6 bases). CDR1 and CDR2 from the germline V gene are SGHRS and YFSETQ. This CDR3 has 16 amino acids. Deletions cut 4 bases from V and 0 bases from J, with 13 bases between. The CDR3 reads CASSEDSPSNTGELFF. The CDR3 bases are TGCGCCAGCAGCGAGGACAGTCCCTCGAACACCGGGGAGCTGTTTTTT.

The chain joins TRBV19 to TRBJ2-1; 11 bases map to TRBD2. Trimming cost V 1 base and J 0 bases; bases outside gene matches: 11. Germline V CDR1 and CDR2: LNHDA, SQIVND (reference sequence). The CDR3 is 20 amino acids. The CDR3 reads CASSIAAGSGGVSSYNEQFF. CDR3 sequence (DNA): TGTGCCAGTAGTATAGCGGCGGGTAGCGGGGGGGTGAGCTCCTACAATGAGCAGTTCTTC.

This chain joins TRBV7-2 and TRBJ1-6, with TRBD1 matching 10 bases. The CDR3 contains 15 residues. Trimming removed 2 bases from V and 7 bases from J; junction bases left unmatched: 2. The germline gives CDR1 SGHTA, CDR2 FQGNSA. The chain's CDR3 is CASSLKTGGNSPLHF. CDR3 coding DNA: TGTGCCAGCAGCTTAAAGACAGGGGGCAATTCACCCCTCCACTTT.

On this clone: This sample also contains other DNA sequences that code for the same CDR3. The rearrangement links TRBV9 to TRBJ2-6; D remains unclear. The CDR3 is 14 amino acids. V gave up 0 bases and J gave up 0 bases, with 1 base separating them. Germline-derived CDR1 and CDR2 are SGDLS and YYNGEE. The CDR3 loop reads CASSVGSGANVLTF. For the CDR3, the DNA is TGTGCCAGCAGCGTAGGCTCTGGGGCCAACGTCCTGACTTTC.

In regard to this clone: The sample holds other DNA sequences that translate to the same CDR3. This chain links TRBV5-1 with TRBJ1-5, with 9 bases fitting TRBD1. The CDR3 contains 14 residues. Unmatched junction bases numbered 4, after V lost 4 bases and J lost 5 bases. Germline V gene lookup returns CDR1 SGHRS and CDR2 YFSETQ. CDR3 bases: TGCGCCAGCAGCCGGGGACAGGGTGATCAGCCCCAGCATTTT. It is translated as CASSRGQGDQPQHF.

This clone was observed a handful of times. The chain employs TRBV9 and TRBJ2-1; 7 bases fit TRBD1. Unmatched junction bases numbered 4, after V lost 4 bases and J lost 0 bases. CDR3 length equals 15 residues. The V gene's germline CDR1 is SGDLS and CDR2 YYNGEE. The CDR3 region has the DNA TGTGCCAGCAGCCCTAGGGACAGCTCCTACAATGAGCAGTTCTTC. Protein: CASSPRDSSYNEQFF.

The chain has TRBV27 and TRBJ1-1, with 7 bases fitting TRBD1. The CDR3 is 16 amino acids. Losses at the gene ends were 8 bases for V and 5 bases for J; bases not matched to a gene: 17. Per the germline V gene, CDR1 is MNHEY and CDR2 is SMNVEV (reference sequence). The CDR3 coding sequence is TGTGCCAGCTGCCCGAGGGAGGGGGCAAATCGTACTGAAGCTTTCTTT. Translated, it gives CASCPREGANRTEAFF.